This entry is about one T cell receptor beta chain. The sample belongs to a study of blood T cell repertoires in COVID-19. V was pared by 3 bases and J by 5 bases, with 17 bases between. The CDR3 contains 15 residues. Germline-derived CDR1 and CDR2 are SGHNT and YYREEE (reference sequence). Only in-frame clones appear in the TCRdb table, and some are missing; sequencing was by immunoSEQ multiplex PCR. The table includes 300,000 to 450,000 clones, around 87% detected once. This clonotype was obtained from a woman aged 55 to 70 with COVID-19, enrolled during active disease. The rearrangement joins TRBV5-4 to TRBJ2-5; D is perhaps TRBD2 (7 bases). Material: peripheral blood. In nucleotides, the CDR3 is TGTGCCAGCAGCTCCTCGTGGGGGGGCCGGGAGACCCAGTACTTC. This gives the protein CASSSSWGGRETQYF.